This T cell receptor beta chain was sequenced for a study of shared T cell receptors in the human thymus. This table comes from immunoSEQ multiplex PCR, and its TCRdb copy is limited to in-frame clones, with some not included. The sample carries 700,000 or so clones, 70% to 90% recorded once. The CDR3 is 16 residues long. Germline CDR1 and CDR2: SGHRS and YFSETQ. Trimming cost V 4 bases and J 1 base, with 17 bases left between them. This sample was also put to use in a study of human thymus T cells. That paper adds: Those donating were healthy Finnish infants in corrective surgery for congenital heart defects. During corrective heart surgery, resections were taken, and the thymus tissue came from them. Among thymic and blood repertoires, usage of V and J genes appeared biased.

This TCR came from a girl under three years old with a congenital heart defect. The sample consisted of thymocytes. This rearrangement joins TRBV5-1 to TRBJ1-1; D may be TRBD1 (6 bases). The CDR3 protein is CASSPGHPQENTEAFF. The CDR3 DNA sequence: TGCGCCAGCAGCCCGGGACACCCTCAAGAGAACACTGAAGCTTTCTTT.